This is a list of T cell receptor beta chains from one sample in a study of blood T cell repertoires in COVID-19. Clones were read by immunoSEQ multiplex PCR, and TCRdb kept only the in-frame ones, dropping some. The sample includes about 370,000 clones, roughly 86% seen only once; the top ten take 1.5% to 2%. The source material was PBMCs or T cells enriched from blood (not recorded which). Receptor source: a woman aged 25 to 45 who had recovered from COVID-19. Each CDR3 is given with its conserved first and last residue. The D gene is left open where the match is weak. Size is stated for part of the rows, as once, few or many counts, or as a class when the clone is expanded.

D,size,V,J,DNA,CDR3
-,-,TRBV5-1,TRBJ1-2,TGCGCCAGCAACCAAGATGGACAGCTCTATGGCTACACCTTC,CASNQDGQLYGYTF
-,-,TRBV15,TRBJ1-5,TGTGCCACCGCTTACGGGCCCAACAGGGAAAGCAATCAGCCCCAGCATTTT,CATAYGPNRESNQPQHF
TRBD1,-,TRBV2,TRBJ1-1,TGTGCCAGCAACGGACAGGTCTACACTGAAGCTTTCTTT,CASNGQVYTEAFF
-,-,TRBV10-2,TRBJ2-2,TGCGCCAGTAGACCCGGGAAGAGGAACACCGGGGAGCTGTTTTTT,CASRPGKRNTGELFF
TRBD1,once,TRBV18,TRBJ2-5,TGTGCCAGCTCACACCGGACAGGGTTGGAGACCCAGTACTTC,CASSHRTGLETQYF
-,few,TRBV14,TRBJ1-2,TGTGCCAGCAGCCAAGTCAGAAACTATGGCTACACCTTC,CASSQVRNYGYTF
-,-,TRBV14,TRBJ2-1,TGTGCCAGCAGCGAACGGACAGAGCAGTTCTTC,CASSERTEQFF
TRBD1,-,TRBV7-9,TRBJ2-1,TGTGCCAGCAGCCGTCGCAACCGGACAGGGAGAATTGATGAGCAGTTCTTC,CASSRRNRTGRIDEQFF
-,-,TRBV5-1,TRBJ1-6,TGCGCCAGCAGCCAAACAGGGACCTATAATTCACCCCTCCACTTT,CASSQTGTYNSPLHF
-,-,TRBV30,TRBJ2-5,TGTGCCTGGAGACCATACAGGGAGCTTCAAGAGACCCAGTACTTC,CAWRPYRELQETQYF
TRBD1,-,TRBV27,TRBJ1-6,TGTGCCAGCAGTCCCCGACAGGGTCCGGGATCACCCCTCCACTTT,CASSPRQGPGSPLHF
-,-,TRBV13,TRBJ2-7,TGTGCCAGCAGCTCAGCCGGGGAACCTGATTTAGGAGAGCAGTACTTC,CASSSAGEPDLGEQYF
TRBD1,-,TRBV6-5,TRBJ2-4,TGTGCCAGCAGTAGAGACAGGGAAAACATTCAGTACTTC,CASSRDRENIQYF
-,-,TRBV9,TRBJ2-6,TGTGCCAGCAGCAGGACAGCCACCTCTGGGGCCAACGTCCTGACTTTC,CASSRTATSGANVLTF
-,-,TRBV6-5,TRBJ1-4,TGTGCCAGCCGCCGAGGGACTGGTGAAAAACTGTTTTTT,CASRRGTGEKLFF
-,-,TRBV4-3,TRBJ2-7,TGCGCCAGCTCTGTGGGCCGGGGGTCCTCCTACGAGCAGTACTTC,CASSVGRGSSYEQYF
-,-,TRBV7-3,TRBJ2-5,TGTGCCAGCAGCCAGACACTCAGGGAGACCCAGTACTTC,CASSQTLRETQYF
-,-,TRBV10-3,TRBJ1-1,TGTGCCATCAGTAAGACAGTGAACACTGAAGCTTTCTTT,CAISKTVNTEAFF
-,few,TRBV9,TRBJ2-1,TGTGCCAGCAGACCTAGCCCAAGCTCCTACAATGAGCAGTTCTTC,CASRPSPSSYNEQFF
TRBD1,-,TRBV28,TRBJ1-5,TGTGCCAGCAGTTTATTGGGACAGGCGTCCTATAGCAATCAGCCCCAGCATTTT,CASSLLGQASYSNQPQHF
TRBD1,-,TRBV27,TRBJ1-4,TGTGCCAGCGGCAAGACAGGGGAGAATCAAAAACTGTTTTTT,CASGKTGENQKLFF
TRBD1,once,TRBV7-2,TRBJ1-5,TGTGCCAGCAGCTTAAACTCTAGGGGGCATCAGCCCCAGCATTTT,CASSLNSRGHQPQHF
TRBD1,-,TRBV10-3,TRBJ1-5,TGTGCCATCAAACAGGGGGCGGGTAGCAATCAGCCCCAGCATTTT,CAIKQGAGSNQPQHF
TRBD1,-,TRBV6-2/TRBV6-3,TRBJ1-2,TGTGCCAGCAGCTGGAACGACAGGGGAATCAACTATGGCTACACCTTC,CASSWNDRGINYGYTF
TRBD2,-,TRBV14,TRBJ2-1,TGTGCCAGCCGTAATCACGGTAGCGGGGCCTTCAATGAGCAGTTCTTC,CASRNHGSGAFNEQFF
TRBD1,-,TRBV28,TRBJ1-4,TGTGCCAGCAGCCCTGGGACAGGGGGCCTGTTTTTT,CASSPGTGGLFF
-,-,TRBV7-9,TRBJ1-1,TGTGCCAGCAGTCCGTATCGGTCGTCTGAAGCTTTCTTT,CASSPYRSSEAFF
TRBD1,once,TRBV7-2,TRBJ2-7,TGTGCCAGCAGCTTAGTATCAGGGGGAGACCACGAGCAGTACTTC,CASSLVSGGDHEQYF
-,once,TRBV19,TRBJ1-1,TGTGCCAGTACTTTAGGACAGTACACTGAAGCTTTCTTT,CASTLGQYTEAFF
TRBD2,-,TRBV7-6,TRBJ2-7,TGTGCCAGCAGCTTAGCGCTTAGCGGGAGATCTGGGGAGCAGTACTTC,CASSLALSGRSGEQYF
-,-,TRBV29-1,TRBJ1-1,TGCAGCGTTGCGGCAGGCAATAAGTATGAAGCTTTCTTT,CSVAAGNKYEAFF
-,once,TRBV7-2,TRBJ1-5,TGTGCCAGCAGCTCACAGGGTTCTCAGCCCCAGCATTTT,CASSSQGSQPQHF
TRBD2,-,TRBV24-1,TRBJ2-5,TGTGCCACCAGTGCCTACGGAGGGGAGGGAGAGACCCAGTACTTC,CATSAYGGEGETQYF
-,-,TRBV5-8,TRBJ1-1,TGTGCCAGCAGTCGGACAGTGAACACTGAAGCTTTCTTT,CASSRTVNTEAFF
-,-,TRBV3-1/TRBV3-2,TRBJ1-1,TGTGCCAGCAGCCAGAAAGAAATCGGGGAAGCTTTCTTT,CASSQKEIGEAFF
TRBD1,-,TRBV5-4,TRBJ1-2,TGTGCCAGCAGCTCTACCCCGGACAGGGATTTTGGCTACACCTTC,CASSSTPDRDFGYTF
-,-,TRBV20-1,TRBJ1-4,TGCAGTGCTAAGGGGCAGGAAAAACTGTTTTTT,CSAKGQEKLFF
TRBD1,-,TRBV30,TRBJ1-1,TGTGCCTGGAGTCCAGCAATCCGGGACAGAAGAAGCATGAACACTGAAGCTTTCTTT,CAWSPAIRDRRSMNTEAFF
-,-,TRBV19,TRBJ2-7,TGTGCCAGTAGTATACTCGCTTCGGCAGGGGCCTACGAGCAGTACTTC,CASSILASAGAYEQYF
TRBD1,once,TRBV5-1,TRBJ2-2,TGCGCCAGCAGCTCCTCCGGGACAGGGGTCTCCGGGGAGCTGTTTTTT,CASSSSGTGVSGELFF
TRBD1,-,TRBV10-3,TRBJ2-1,TGTGCCATCAAGGGACAGGAAGACAATGAGCAGTTCTTC,CAIKGQEDNEQFF
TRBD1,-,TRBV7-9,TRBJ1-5,TGTGCCAGCAGCTCGACAGGGCCAGGGCAGCCCCAGCATTTT,CASSSTGPGQPQHF
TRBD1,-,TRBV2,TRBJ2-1,TGTGCCAGCAGAGAACAGGGGGCACCGAACAATGAGCAGTTCTTC,CASREQGAPNNEQFF
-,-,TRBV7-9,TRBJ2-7,TGTGCCAGCAGCTTGGACACCCGTTTCTACGAGCAGTACTTC,CASSLDTRFYEQYF
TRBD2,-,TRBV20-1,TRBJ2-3,TGCAGTGCTAGTATACCGACTAGCGGGAGCCTGGGGGGCACAGATACGCAGTATTTT,CSASIPTSGSLGGTDTQYF